The rows below give T cell receptor beta chains drawn from one sample of a study of cytomegalovirus exposure and HLA in healthy donors. TCRdb's copy holds only in-frame clones and misses some; the assay was immunoSEQ multiplex PCR. The sample includes 70,000 or so clones, approximately 94% of them seen just once. The sequencing input was PBMCs. These receptors all come from a woman under 30 in good health and CMV-seronegative. CDR3s include the opening cysteine and the closing phenylalanine or tryptophan. Fields, in order: D gene, J gene, clone size, V gene, CDR3 protein, CDR3 DNA. The D gene is left open where the match is weak. Clone size appears in some rows only: once, few, many, or a class for an expanded clone.

D: NA; J: TRBJ1-5; size: NA; V: TRBV30; CDR3: CAWSPGLDQPQHF; DNA: TGTGCCTGGAGTCCAGGGCTGGATCAGCCCCAGCATTTT
D: TRBD1; J: TRBJ1-4; size: NA; V: TRBV7-8; CDR3: CASSSRTGWEKLFF; DNA: TGTGCCAGCAGCTCCCGGACAGGGTGGGAAAAACTGTTTTTT
D: NA; J: TRBJ1-1; size: NA; V: TRBV27; CDR3: CASRWTRMNTEAFF; DNA: TGTGCCAGCAGATGGACACGCATGAACACTGAAGCTTTCTTT
D: TRBD1; J: TRBJ2-1; size: NA; V: TRBV9; CDR3: CASSVDPGQGVQNEQFF; DNA: TGTGCCAGCAGCGTAGACCCTGGACAGGGGGTGCAGAATGAGCAGTTCTTC
D: NA; J: TRBJ2-1; size: NA; V: TRBV9; CDR3: CASSSLLSRGNEQFF; DNA: TGTGCCAGCAGCTCACTTCTTTCCCGCGGCAATGAGCAGTTCTTC
D: TRBD1; J: TRBJ2-7; size: once; V: TRBV4-2; CDR3: CASSQETGSSYEQYF; DNA: TGTGCCAGCAGCCAAGAGACAGGGAGCTCCTACGAGCAGTACTTC
D: NA; J: TRBJ2-7; size: NA; V: TRBV5-6; CDR3: CASSLGDAGPYEQYF; DNA: TGTGCCAGCAGCTTGGGGGACGCGGGACCCTACGAGCAGTACTTC
D: TRBD2; J: TRBJ2-2; size: NA; V: TRBV9; CDR3: CASSARGLAENTGELFF; DNA: TGTGCCAGCAGCGCGCGCGGACTAGCGGAGAACACCGGGGAGCTGTTTTTT
D: TRBD1; J: TRBJ2-3; size: NA; V: TRBV4-3; CDR3: CASSPRTGGTDTQYF; DNA: TGCGCCAGCAGCCCTCGGACAGGGGGCACAGATACGCAGTATTTT
D: NA; J: TRBJ1-4; size: NA; V: TRBV4-3; CDR3: CASSQEEGNEKLFF; DNA: TGCGCCAGCAGCCAAGAGGAGGGAAACGAAAAACTGTTTTTT
D: NA; J: TRBJ1-6; size: NA; V: TRBV29-1; CDR3: CSSLGGGYNSPLHF; DNA: TGCAGCTCTCTAGGGGGGGGATATAATTCACCCCTCCACTTT
D: NA; J: TRBJ1-5; size: NA; V: TRBV7-8; CDR3: CASSLAGQGHQPQHF; DNA: TGTGCCAGCAGCTTAGCGGGGCAGGGGCATCAGCCCCAGCATTTT
D: NA; J: TRBJ1-3; size: NA; V: TRBV12-5; CDR3: CASGPQGGLDTIYF; DNA: TGTGCTAGTGGGCCCCAGGGTGGGCTTGACACCATATATTTT
D: NA; J: TRBJ1-5; size: NA; V: TRBV30; CDR3: CAWRDRTLSNQPQHF; DNA: TGTGCCTGGAGGGACAGAACCCTTAGTAATCAGCCCCAGCATTTT
D: NA; J: TRBJ2-7; size: NA; V: TRBV6-1; CDR3: CASSGHRAYEQYF; DNA: TGTGCCAGCAGTGGCCACAGGGCCTACGAGCAGTACTTC
D: TRBD2; J: TRBJ2-2; size: NA; V: TRBV11-2; CDR3: CASSPPGLAGAWNTGELFF; DNA: TGTGCCAGCAGCCCACCGGGACTAGCGGGGGCTTGGAACACCGGGGAGCTGTTTTTT
D: NA; J: TRBJ1-2; size: NA; V: TRBV6-1; CDR3: CASRMGGGYTF; DNA: TGTGCCAGCAGGATGGGGGGTGGCTACACCTTC